This T cell receptor (beta chain) derives from a study of blood T cell repertoires in COVID-19. Study-level background: Samples representing acute and convalescent COVID-19 were sourced from the United States, Italy and Spain. PBMCs, B-cell-depleted T cells, or T cells were the source of the cDNA or gDNA that made up the material.

As processed by the authors: It was from reference gene primer amplification that nucleated cell counts were estimated. Only in-frame clones appear in the TCRdb table, and some are missing; sequencing was by immunoSEQ multiplex PCR. That table gives V, J and clone size, and the DNA gave D and trimming. Of around 200,000 clones in the sample, 70% to 90% are singletons; the top ten hold 9.5% to 15%. The CDR3 has 14 residues. V lost 2 bases to trimming and J lost 2 bases, with 9 bases between them. In germline, CDR1 is MNHEY, CDR2 SVGEGT. The genes are TRBV6-2 or TRBV6-3 and TRBJ1-2, with no clear D. The sequencing input was peripheral blood. This receptor was taken from a woman younger than 30 who had recovered from COVID-19. CDR3 amino acids: CASSYEVANYGYTF. The CDR3 DNA is TGTGCCAGCAGTTACGAGGTAGCGAACTATGGCTACACCTTC.